This passage covers 20 T cell receptor beta chains from one sample sequenced in a study of OX40 agonist ivuxolimab in advanced cancers. Repertoires were generated with immunoSEQ multiplex PCR, while TCRdb's copy carries only in-frame clones and drops some. The table lists tens of thousands of clones, around four fifths of them singletons. The sequencing here drew on CD4+ or CD8+ T cells sorted from blood, taken in a trial of the OX40 agonist ivuxolimab. These receptor sequences come from an adult with an advanced solid tumor such as melanoma, head and neck, liver or kidney cancer.

This chain uses TRBV19 with TRBJ2-1; no clear D gene. The CDR3 spans 15 residues. Trimming took off 3 bases at V and 3 bases at J, with 12 bases between the two ends. The germline gives CDR1 LNHDA, CDR2 SQIVND (reference sequence). The CDR3 loop reads CASSIPEGDYNEQFF. In DNA form, the CDR3 reads TGTGCCAGTAGTATCCCCGAAGGAGACTACAATGAGCAGTTCTTC.

The chain is built from TRBV4-3 and TRBJ2-1; 7 bases align to TRBD2. The junction had 15 bases not matched to a gene; V was cut back by 0 bases and J by 7 bases. The germline gives CDR1 LGHNA, CDR2 YSLEER. The CDR3 length is 18 residues. CDR3 nucleotides: TGCGCCAGCAGCCAAGATTCCCTAGCGGTATCTTCGTTAAATGAGCAGTTCTTC. It codes for CASSQDSLAVSSLNEQFF.

The V call is TRBV5-1, the J call TRBJ2-7; D unclear. There are 13 residues in the CDR3. V was clipped by 0 bases and J by 12 bases, with 16 bases between them. The germline V gene has CDR1 SGHRS and CDR2 YFSETQ. Here the CDR3 reads CASSLVPTPVSYF. The CDR3 region has the DNA TGCGCCAGCAGCTTGGTCCCGACGCCGGTTTCGTACTTC. The whole variable domain, filled in from reference TRBV5-1 and TRBJ2-7, reads KAGVTQTPRYLIKTRGQQVTLSCSPISGHRSVSWYQQTPGQGLQFLFEYFSETQRNKGNFPGRFSGRQFSNSRSEMNVSTLELGDSALYLCASSLVPTPVSYFGPGTRLTVT.

The gene calls are TRBV29-1 and TRBJ2-7; D might be TRBD2 (6 bases). CDR1 is SQVTM and CDR2 is ANQGSEA in the germline V gene. CDR3 length: 16 amino acids. The V end lost 5 bases, the J end lost 5 bases, and 25 bases lay between the germline ends. Here the CDR3 reads CSVNPRGAGPSDEQYF. Here the CDR3 DNA reads TGCAGCGTTAACCCCCGGGGCGCGGGACCGTCCGACGAGCAGTACTTC.

This clone was seen only once. The CDR3 spells CASSFLSREGYEQYF. The CDR3 bases are TGTGCCAGCAGCTTTTTGAGTCGGGAGGGCTACGAGCAGTACTTC. This chain joins TRBV7-2 and TRBJ2-7; TRBD2 matches 8 bases. The germline gives CDR1 SGHTA, CDR2 FQGNSA. The CDR3 is made up of 15 amino acids. Unmatched junction bases numbered 7, after V lost 3 bases and J lost 3 bases.

This chain links TRBV6-5 with TRBJ2-7, with 8 bases fitting TRBD1. Germline assignment: CDR1 MNHEY and CDR2 SVGAGI. The CDR3 loop spans 13 amino acids. V trimming: 2 bases; J trimming: 9 bases; junction bases outside the gene matches: 6. The CDR3, as DNA: TGTGCCAGCAGTTACCGAAAACAGGGGGGGCAGTACTTC. It translates to CASSYRKQGGQYF.

This chain connects TRBV5-1 to TRBJ2-3, with D perhaps assigned TRBD1 or TRBD2 (5 bases each). This CDR3 has 16 amino acids. From germline, CDR1 is SGHRS and CDR2 YFSETQ. The germline V and J ends were trimmed by 4 bases and 2 bases, with 17 bases remaining between them. The CDR3 sequence is CASSALPGRATDTQYF. The CDR3 DNA follows: TGCGCCAGCAGCGCCTTACCGGGACGAGCCACAGATACGCAGTATTTT.

This chain links TRBV28 with TRBJ1-2; D call uncertain. The length of the CDR3 is 12 residues. Germline CDR1 is MDHEN and CDR2 is SYDVKM. Trimming stripped 7 bases from V and 7 bases from J, with 13 bases between. The CDR3 DNA reads TGTGCCAGCACCGGACCGAGAAGTGGCTACACCTTC. Its translation: CASTGPRSGYTF.

The chain links TRBV7-9 to TRBJ1-1; 7 nucleotides line up with TRBD1. The V and J ends lost 5 bases and 10 bases, in that order; junction bases with no gene match: 7. CDR1 is SEHNR, CDR2 FQNEAQ, per germline (reference sequence). The CDR3 sequence is 12 residues long. CDR3 loop: CASSPPGGRAFF. The CDR3 DNA sequence: TGTGCCAGCAGCCCACCAGGGGGTCGAGCTTTCTTT.

V usage is TRBV7-2 and J usage is TRBJ2-7; D is possibly TRBD2 (7 bases). The V and J ends lost 1 base and 7 bases respectively, with 29 bases between them. Germline V gene sequence: CDR1 SGHTA, CDR2 FQGNSA. CDR3 length equals 19 residues. The DNA of the CDR3 is TGTGCCAGCAGCTTAGTCTCTGGGCTTCTGGGGGGGGCTACGAGGGAGCAGTACTTC. It translates to CASSLVSGLLGGATREQYF. Using reference TRBV7-2 and TRBJ2-7 for the parts outside the CDR3, the full variable domain is GAGVSQSPSNKVTEKGKDVELRCDPISGHTALYWYRQSLGQGLEFLIYFQGNSAPDKSGLPSDRFSAERTGGSVSTLTIQRTQQEDSAVYLCASSLVSGLLGGATREQYFGPGTRLTVT.

This sequence joins TRBV29-1 and TRBJ2-2; TRBD2 agrees at 12 bases. V shed 6 bases and J 7 bases; nucleotides not matched to a gene: 9. The germline CDR1 and CDR2 sequences are SQVTM and ANQGSEA. The length of the CDR3 is 15 residues. In nucleotides, the CDR3 is TGCAGCGTAGACCCGGGACTAGCGGGCGGCGGGGAGCTGTTTTTT. Its protein is CSVDPGLAGGGELFF.

The V call is TRBV7-3, the J call TRBJ2-1, with 7 bases identical to TRBD2. V lost 2 bases, J lost 5 bases, and 3 bases stayed unmatched. This CDR3 spans 14 amino acids. Germline V gene lookup returns CDR1 SGHTA and CDR2 FQGTGA. CDR3 region: CASSLEAGNNEQFF. CDR3 nucleotides: TGTGCCAGCAGCTTAGAAGCGGGGAACAATGAGCAGTTCTTC.

The gene calls are TRBV5-1 and TRBJ2-5, with TRBD1 matching over 8 bases. The CDR3 loop spans 15 amino acids. Germline lookup yields CDR1 SGHRS and CDR2 YFSETQ. V shed 0 bases, J shed 4 bases, and the junction held 5 bases outside the gene matches. CDR3 in DNA: TGCGCCAGCAGCTTGGCCGCAGGGGGCATAGAGACCCAGTACTTC. This gives the protein CASSLAAGGIETQYF.

The chain employs TRBV9 and TRBJ1-4; TRBD1 matches 12 bases. The CDR3 consists of 15 residues. Germline CDR1 SGDLS, CDR2 YYNGEE. V was clipped by 3 bases and J by 6 bases; unmatched bases: 3. The CDR3 bases are TGTGCCAGCAGCGATGGGACAGGGGGCGATGAAAAACTGTTTTTT. As protein: CASSDGTGGDEKLFF.

CDR3 amino acids: CASSGGRQGATYEQYF. The CDR3 DNA is TGTGCCAGCAGCGGCGGCAGACAGGGGGCCACCTACGAGCAGTACTTC. V and J are TRBV5-8 and TRBJ2-7, with 10 bases identical to TRBD1. Germline V lookup: CDR1 SGHTS, CDR2 YDEGEE. V gave up 4 bases and J gave up 2 bases; unmatched junction bases: 9. The CDR3 is 16 residues long. The complete variable domain, with remaining parts taken from reference TRBV5-8 and TRBJ2-7, reads EAGVTQSPTHLIKTRGQQATLRCSPISGHTSVYWYQQALGLGLQFLLWYDEGEERNRGNFPPRFSGRQFPNYSSELNVNALELEDSALYLCASSGGRQGATYEQYFGPGTRLTVT.

This chain uses TRBV5-4 with TRBJ2-7; 8 positions agree with TRBD1. The CDR3 is 16 amino acids. The J segment lost 3 bases and the V segment lost 3 bases, leaving 11 bases of the junction unmatched. Looked up from germline, CDR1 is SGHNT and CDR2 is YYREEE (reference sequence). The CDR3 region has the DNA TGTGCCAGCAGCTCCTCCAAGGACAGGGTCAACTACGAGCAGTACTTC. Its translation: CASSSSKDRVNYEQYF.

This clone came up a few times. The chain employs TRBV2 and TRBJ2-1; TRBD2 is a possible D gene (6 bases). The V end lost 3 bases, the J end lost 6 bases, and 21 bases lay between the germline ends. CDR1 and CDR2 (germline): SNHLY, FYNNEI. The CDR3 loop spans 17 amino acids. The CDR3 region is CASSEGAGVTRTNEQFF. The CDR3 coding sequence is TGTGCCAGCAGTGAGGGAGCGGGCGTCACGCGAACCAATGAGCAGTTCTTC.

This chain uses TRBV19 with TRBJ2-3; 8 bases agree with TRBD2. Looked up from germline, CDR1 is LNHDA and CDR2 is SQIVND (reference sequence). There are 14 residues in the CDR3. Losses at the gene ends were 5 bases for V and 4 bases for J; bases not matched to a gene: 5. Written as DNA, the CDR3 is TGTGCCAGTAGTCAGCGGGAGTTGGCAGATACGCAGTATTTT. It encodes CASSQRELADTQYF.

The chain has TRBV20-1 and TRBJ2-7; 7 nucleotides line up with TRBD1. V was clipped by 4 bases and J by 6 bases; unmatched bases: 3. Germline CDR1 reads DFQATT; CDR2 reads SNEGSKA (reference sequence). This CDR3 is built from 11 residues. This CDR3 is CSAKRGLEQYF. CDR3 nucleotide sequence: TGCAGTGCTAAAAGGGGGCTCGAGCAGTACTTC.

This sequence joins TRBV19 and TRBJ2-7, with 8 bases matching TRBD1. CDR1 and CDR2 (germline): LNHDA, SQIVND (reference sequence). After removal of 4 bases from V and 6 bases from J, the junction contained 5 bases not matched to a gene. This CDR3 comprises 13 residues. CDR3 loop: CASSTTQGGEQYF. CDR3 DNA: TGTGCCAGTAGTACCACACAGGGGGGCGAGCAGTACTTC.